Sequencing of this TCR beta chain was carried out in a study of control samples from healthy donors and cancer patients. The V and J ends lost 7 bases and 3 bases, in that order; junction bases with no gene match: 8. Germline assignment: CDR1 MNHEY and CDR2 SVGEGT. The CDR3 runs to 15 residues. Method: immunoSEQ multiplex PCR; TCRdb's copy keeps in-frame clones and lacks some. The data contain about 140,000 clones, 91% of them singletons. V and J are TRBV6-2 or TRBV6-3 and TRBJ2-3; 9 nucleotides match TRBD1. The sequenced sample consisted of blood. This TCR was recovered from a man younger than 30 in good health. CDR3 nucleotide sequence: TGTGCCAGCAACCCCCCCGGGACAGGGACAGATACGCAGTATTTT. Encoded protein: CASNPPGTGTDTQYF.